This TCR beta chain was identified during a study of shared clonotypes between healthy human individuals. Study-level points and caveats: Among non-shared clonotypes, generation probabilities were lower than among those shared by all four donors.

The repertoire was sequenced with immunoSEQ multiplex PCR; TCRdb's copy has only in-frame clones and lacks some. The repertoire holds 740,000 or so clones, with more than 70% as singletons. The CDR3 extends over 11 amino acids. Germline-derived CDR1 and CDR2 are MNHNS and SASEGT. Trimming stripped 6 bases from V and 0 bases from J, with 2 bases between. To note about this clone: Its target is unknown.

Sequences were obtained from memory CD4+ T cells sorted from blood. As for subset: CD45RA-negative fraction. This chain uses TRBV6-1 with TRBJ1-2; the D is unclear. This clonotype originated in a woman aged 25 to 39 in good health. DNA of the CDR3: TGTGCCAGCAGGGCTAACTATGGCTACACCTTC. This gives the protein CASRANYGYTF.